This TCR beta chain was sequenced during a study of blood T cell repertoires in COVID-19. About the study: T cells, B-cell-depleted T cells, or PBMCs provided the cDNA or gDNA that served as material.

CDR3 size: 14 residues. Deletions cut 5 bases from V and 3 bases from J, with 11 bases between. Germline V CDR1 and CDR2: SEHNR, FQNEAQ (reference sequence). Profiled with immunoSEQ multiplex PCR; TCRdb holds only in-frame clones, not every one. The sample contains 180,000 or so clones, 75% to 85% of which appear only once. The participants were between about 18 and 90 years old and came from some 23 US areas. Cohort placement rested on clinical history that participants reported themselves. Sequenced material: PBMCs or T cells enriched from blood (not recorded which). This sequence originates from a man aged 45 to 65 who had recovered from COVID-19. V usage is TRBV7-9 and J usage is TRBJ1-5; D is ambiguous. CDR3 DNA sequence: TGTGCCAGCAGCCATACGGGGTACAATCAGCCCCAGCATTTT. This translates into CASSHTGYNQPQHF. Filled out from reference TRBV7-9 and TRBJ1-5, the complete variable domain reads DTGVSQNPRHKITKRGQNVTFRCDPISEHNRLYWYRQTLGQGPEFLTYFQNEAQLEKSRLLSDRFSAERPKGSFSTLEIQRTEQGDSAMYLCASSHTGYNQPQHFGDGTRLSIL.